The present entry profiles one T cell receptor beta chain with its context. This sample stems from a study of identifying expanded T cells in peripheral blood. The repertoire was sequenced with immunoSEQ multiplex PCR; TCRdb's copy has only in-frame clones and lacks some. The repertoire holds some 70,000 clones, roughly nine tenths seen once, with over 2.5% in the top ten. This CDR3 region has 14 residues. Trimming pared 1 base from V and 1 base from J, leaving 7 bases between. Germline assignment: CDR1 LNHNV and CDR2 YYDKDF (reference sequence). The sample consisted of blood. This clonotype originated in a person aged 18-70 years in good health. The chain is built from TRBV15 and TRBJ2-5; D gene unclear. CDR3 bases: TGTGCCACCAGCAGAGGAAGAGCCCAAGAGACCCAGTACTTC. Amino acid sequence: CATSRGRAQETQYF.